This T cell receptor (beta chain) was captured by sequencing in a study of blood T cell repertoires in COVID-19 (dated by TCRdb to the early 2020s). A note on the overall study: Samples from collaborators originated in the United States, Italy and Spain and spanned both the acute and convalescent phases of COVID-19. The material from the prospective study consisted of cDNA or gDNA derived from T cells, B-cell-depleted T cells, or PBMCs. Subjects who had been exposed to COVID-19, were actively infected with it, or had recovered from it provided the deeply sampled blood TCRbeta repertoires that made up the dataset. The repertoires were made available in a free public database intended to serve as a resource for research on the immune response to SARS-CoV-2. The samples were drawn from the first 160 participants of the ongoing ImmuneRACE study and from 1,254 subjects provided by 6 global collaborators. A de-identified subject ID, COVID-19 status, age in years and sex were almost always included in the sample metadata. Where available, HLA class I and class II types were taken from metadata supplied by the sample provider and were not determined by assay-based typing.

Collaborating institutions collected whole blood in K2EDTA tubes following their own protocols. For TCRbeta analysis, collaborator samples were shipped as frozen whole blood, as isolated PBMCs, or as DNA extracted from either sample type. TCRbeta CDR3 regions were amplified from genomic DNA using the immunoSEQ Assay, a bias-controlled multiplex PCR. The authors' analysis ran thus. Within the assay, amplification of reference gene primers was used to estimate how many nucleated cells each sample contained. To quantify the absolute abundance of each unique TCRbeta CDR3 rearrangement, sequence reads were collapsed and filtered. For each sample, productive Simpson clonality was calculated as the square root of Simpson's diversity index across productive rearrangements. The immuneACCESS repertoire file appears here via TCRdb, limited to in-frame rearrangements. These files lack a portion of the clones; in checked studies, under half of the deficit traces to unresolved V genes, and the cause of the others is not known. The DNA was the basis for D and trimming; V, J and clone size are from that table. The sample yields some 260,000 clones; 70% to 90% were counted once. The ten largest account for roughly 3% of the sample.

Between the V and J ends, shortened by 0 bases and 8 bases respectively, the junction contains 11 bases. The CDR3 sequence holds 15 residues, the cysteine and phenylalanine included. Just CDR3 DNA is preserved here, 45 bases in frame from base 1. The germline V gene gives CDR1 as LGHNT and CDR2 as FRNRAP. Here is what the overall study found, with its caveats: How much clinical and demographic metadata was included differed by source and by participant, and the metadata was provided uncurated.

This clone has a handful of counts. This clone's antigen is unknown. Per-base qualities were not stored, and no clone one base away is much larger. The chain joins TRBV12-5 to TRBJ1-6; the D gene identity is not certain. This TCR derives from a man aged 18 to 29 with active or convalescent COVID-19. Sequencing was performed on peripheral blood. The DNA reads TGTGCTAGTGGTTTGGTGGCGGGGAAGGATTCACCCCTCCACTTT. It is translated as CASGLVAGKDSPLHF.